A selection of T cell receptor beta chains follows, all from one sample in a study of blood T cell repertoires in COVID-19. This table comes from immunoSEQ multiplex PCR, and its TCRdb copy is limited to in-frame clones, with some not included. Altogether just over 300,000 clones are present, over 80% being singletons, with the ten largest covering more than 8.5%. The sequenced sample consisted of PBMCs or T cells enriched from blood (not recorded which). The receptors originated from a woman aged 18-29 years who had recovered from COVID-19. Each CDR3 is given with its conserved first and last residue. Fields, in order: J gene, V gene, clone size, D gene, CDR3 protein, CDR3 DNA. A D gene is named only where the DNA matches it firmly. Size is stated for part of the rows, as once, few or many counts, or as a class when the clone is expanded.

j_gene: TRBJ1-2; v_gene: TRBV28; abundance: NA; d_gene: NA; CDR3aa: CASSSQGSGYTF; CDR3nt: TGTGCCAGCAGTTCCCAGGGAAGTGGCTACACCTTC
j_gene: TRBJ1-1; v_gene: TRBV7-2; abundance: NA; d_gene: NA; CDR3aa: CASSWGHANTEAFF; CDR3nt: TGTGCCAGCAGCTGGGGACACGCGAACACTGAAGCTTTCTTT
j_gene: TRBJ2-6; v_gene: TRBV9; abundance: NA; d_gene: NA; CDR3aa: CASSVAGSGANVLTF; CDR3nt: TGTGCCAGCAGCGTCGCAGGCTCTGGGGCCAACGTCCTGACTTTC
j_gene: TRBJ1-2; v_gene: TRBV4-3; abundance: NA; d_gene: NA; CDR3aa: CASSQEGMGRTYGYTF; CDR3nt: TGCGCCAGCAGCCAAGAGGGGATGGGGAGAACGTATGGCTACACCTTC
j_gene: TRBJ2-1; v_gene: TRBV1; abundance: NA; d_gene: NA; CDR3aa: CTSSPTRHEQFF; CDR3nt: TGCACCAGCAGCCCCACTAGGCATGAGCAGTTCTTC
j_gene: TRBJ2-7; v_gene: TRBV27; abundance: NA; d_gene: TRBD1; CDR3aa: CASSWTGGIYEQYF; CDR3nt: TGTGCCAGCAGTTGGACAGGGGGCATCTACGAGCAGTACTTC
j_gene: TRBJ2-2; v_gene: TRBV7-9; abundance: NA; d_gene: TRBD2; CDR3aa: CASSPLAGVVGELFF; CDR3nt: TGTGCCAGCAGCCCCCTAGCGGGAGTGGTCGGGGAGCTGTTTTTT
j_gene: TRBJ1-5; v_gene: TRBV19; abundance: NA; d_gene: NA; CDR3aa: CASISRADPYQPQHF; CDR3nt: TGTGCCAGTATCTCCAGGGCCGATCCTTATCAGCCCCAGCATTTT
j_gene: TRBJ1-6; v_gene: TRBV23-1; abundance: few; d_gene: NA; CDR3aa: CASSPRRSDRARNSPLHF; CDR3nt: TGCGCCAGCAGTCCACGAAGATCCGACAGAGCCCGTAATTCACCCCTCCACTTT
j_gene: TRBJ2-5; v_gene: TRBV7-6; abundance: NA; d_gene: NA; CDR3aa: CASSLQGLPTATETQYF; CDR3nt: TGTGCCAGCAGCCTACAGGGTCTCCCTACAGCAACAGAGACCCAGTACTTC
j_gene: TRBJ1-3; v_gene: TRBV3-1/TRBV3-2; abundance: NA; d_gene: TRBD1; CDR3aa: CASSHTRTGTGNTIYF; CDR3nt: TGTGCCAGCAGCCACACGAGGACAGGAACTGGAAACACCATATATTTT
j_gene: TRBJ1-5; v_gene: TRBV18; abundance: NA; d_gene: NA; CDR3aa: CASSPLASNQPQHF; CDR3nt: TGTGCCAGCTCACCACTGGCCAGCAATCAGCCCCAGCATTTT
j_gene: TRBJ2-3; v_gene: TRBV4-1; abundance: NA; d_gene: TRBD2; CDR3aa: CASSPGTSVDTQYF; CDR3nt: TGCGCCAGCAGCCCCGGGACTAGCGTGGATACGCAGTATTTT
j_gene: TRBJ2-7; v_gene: TRBV7-2; abundance: NA; d_gene: NA; CDR3aa: CASSLAPSSGVTSYEQYF; CDR3nt: TGTGCCAGCAGCTTAGCGCCGAGTAGCGGAGTTACCTCCTACGAGCAGTACTTC
j_gene: TRBJ2-1; v_gene: TRBV28; abundance: NA; d_gene: TRBD1; CDR3aa: CASSPWDRGQPTGQFF; CDR3nt: TGTGCCAGCAGTCCATGGGACAGGGGACAGCCCACGGGACAGTTCTTC
j_gene: TRBJ2-7; v_gene: TRBV4-1; abundance: NA; d_gene: NA; CDR3aa: CASSQGPINYEQYF; CDR3nt: TGCGCCAGCAGCCAAGGGCCGATAAACTACGAGCAGTACTTC
j_gene: TRBJ1-3; v_gene: TRBV7-7; abundance: NA; d_gene: TRBD1; CDR3aa: CASSSGTGGPVSGNTIYF; CDR3nt: TGTGCCAGCAGCTCCGGGACAGGGGGTCCGGTTTCAGGAAACACCATATATTTT
j_gene: TRBJ1-1; v_gene: TRBV5-4; abundance: once; d_gene: TRBD1; CDR3aa: CASSLDRVNTEAFF; CDR3nt: TGTGCCAGCAGCCTCGACAGGGTGAACACTGAAGCTTTCTTT
j_gene: TRBJ1-2; v_gene: TRBV18; abundance: NA; d_gene: TRBD1; CDR3aa: CASSPSTGGNYGYTF; CDR3nt: TGTGCCAGCTCACCTTCGACAGGGGGCAACTATGGCTACACCTTC
j_gene: TRBJ2-1; v_gene: TRBV19; abundance: NA; d_gene: TRBD2; CDR3aa: CASSITSGGHPYNEQFF; CDR3nt: TGTGCCAGTAGTATTACTAGCGGGGGTCACCCCTACAATGAGCAGTTCTTC
j_gene: TRBJ2-1; v_gene: TRBV5-4; abundance: NA; d_gene: TRBD2; CDR3aa: CAIAPLAGGPYNEQFF; CDR3nt: TGTGCCATCGCCCCTCTAGCGGGGGGCCCCTACAATGAGCAGTTCTTC
j_gene: TRBJ2-7; v_gene: TRBV7-9; abundance: few; d_gene: NA; CDR3aa: CASSRDISYEQYF; CDR3nt: TGTGCCAGCAGCAGGGACATCTCCTACGAGCAGTACTTC
j_gene: TRBJ1-2; v_gene: TRBV19; abundance: once; d_gene: NA; CDR3aa: CASSTTDPTSNYGYTF; CDR3nt: TGTGCCAGTAGCACGACTGACCCTACCTCCAACTATGGCTACACCTTC
j_gene: TRBJ2-2; v_gene: TRBV28; abundance: NA; d_gene: TRBD1; CDR3aa: CASTSGGDRGQNGELFF; CDR3nt: TGTGCCAGCACCTCCGGAGGGGACAGGGGGCAAAACGGGGAGCTGTTTTTT